This TCR beta chain came from a study of low-dose radiotherapy and immunotherapy resistance in tumors. The CDR3 covers 16 residues. Trimming at V came to 9 bases and at J to 2 bases, leaving 12 bases not matched to a gene. In germline, CDR1 is MNHEY, CDR2 SVGEGT. The time point: after trial treatment. Treatment in this sample: LDRT plus nivolumab, ipilimumab, low-dose cyclophosphamide and aspirin (RACIN trial). With TRAV- and TRBV-specific primers, first-strand cDNA was made, covering the alpha and beta chains. Both a constant-region primer and a V-primer adapter served to amplify TCRs across approximately 19 PCR cycles. TCRdb re-derived calls from the reads in MiXCR, one entry per CDR3 protein. The repertoire includes under 75,000 distinct CDR3 sequences, less than 30% of them detected once, and 6.5% to 7% sits in the top ten.

J is TRBJ1-5 and V is TRBV6-2 or TRBV6-3; 8 bases map to TRBD1. The sequence was collected from a male donor with prostate cancer. This specimen was PBMCs, taken after low-dose radiotherapy plus immunotherapy. The CDR3 reads CARWTGSGSGNQPQHF. In DNA, the CDR3 is TGTGCCAGGTGGACAGGGTCGGGCAGCGGCAATCAGCCCCAGCATTTT.